This TCR beta chain is from a study of blood T cell repertoires in COVID-19. For the study at large: Whether acute or convalescent, the COVID-19 samples came from the United States, Italy and Spain. T cells, B-cell-depleted T cells, or PBMCs provided the cDNA or gDNA that served as material.

Sequencing used immunoSEQ multiplex PCR; TCRdb keeps in-frame clones, though not all of them. The sample comprises around 80,000 clones, roughly 85% of which are singletons, and roughly 9.6% rests with the top ten. Germline trimming cut 2 bases from V and 5 bases from J; bases unmatched to any gene: 12. In germline, CDR1 is LNHDA, CDR2 SQIVND (reference sequence). The CDR3 runs to 17 residues. Seattle researchers signed up patients amid active infection and tracked them longitudinally. The rearrangement joins TRBV19 to TRBJ2-3, with 8 bases that match TRBD2. This sequence originates from a middle-aged man with COVID-19, enrolled during active disease. The source material was peripheral blood. Written as DNA, the CDR3 is TGTGCCAGTAGTATAATTGGGACTAGAGCGATTGGAGATACGCAGTATTTT. Translation gives CASSIIGTRAIGDTQYF.